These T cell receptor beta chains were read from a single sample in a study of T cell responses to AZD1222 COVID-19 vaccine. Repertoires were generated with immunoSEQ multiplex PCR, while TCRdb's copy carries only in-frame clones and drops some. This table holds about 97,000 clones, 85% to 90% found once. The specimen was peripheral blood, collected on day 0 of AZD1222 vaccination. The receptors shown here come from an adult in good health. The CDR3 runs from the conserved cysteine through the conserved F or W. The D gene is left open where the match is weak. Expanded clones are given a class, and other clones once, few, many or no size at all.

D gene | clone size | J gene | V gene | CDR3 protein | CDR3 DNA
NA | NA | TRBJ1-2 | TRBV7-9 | CASSLSSGGKDGYTF | TGTGCCAGCAGCTTATCGAGCGGGGGAAAGGACGGCTACACCTTC
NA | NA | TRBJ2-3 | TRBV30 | CAWSGSKIAQTDTQYF | TGTGCCTGGAGTGGGTCCAAAATAGCGCAGACAGATACGCAGTATTTT
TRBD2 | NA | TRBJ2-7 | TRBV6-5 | CASSRLAGGGEQYF | TGTGCCAGCAGCCGACTAGCGGGAGGGGGTGAGCAGTACTTC
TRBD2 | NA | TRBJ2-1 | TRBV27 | CASSRPGLAENEQFF | TGTGCCAGCAGCCGACCGGGACTAGCGGAGAATGAGCAGTTCTTC
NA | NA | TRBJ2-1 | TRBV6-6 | CASSTLGATNEQFF | TGTGCCAGCAGTACTCTAGGGGCTACCAATGAGCAGTTCTTC
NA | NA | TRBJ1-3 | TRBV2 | CASIQGVGNTIYF | TGTGCCAGCATCCAGGGCGTCGGAAACACCATATATTTT
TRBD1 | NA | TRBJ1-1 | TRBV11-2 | CASSSRQGANTEAFF | TGTGCCAGCAGCTCCCGACAGGGGGCGAACACTGAAGCTTTCTTT
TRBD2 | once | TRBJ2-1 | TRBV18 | CASSPPVAGGSYNEQFF | TGTGCCAGCTCACCACCCGTAGCGGGAGGGTCCTACAATGAGCAGTTCTTC
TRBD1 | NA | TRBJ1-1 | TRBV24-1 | CATSGAGTGVTEAFF | TGTGCCACCAGTGGCGCCGGGACAGGGGTCACTGAAGCTTTCTTT
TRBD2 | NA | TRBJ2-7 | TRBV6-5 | CASSYVGTSTSEQYF | TGTGCCAGCAGTTACGTAGGGACTAGCACCTCCGAGCAGTACTTC
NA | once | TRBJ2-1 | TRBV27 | CASASYPGFNEQFF | TGTGCCAGCGCTTCCTACCCAGGGTTCAATGAGCAGTTCTTC
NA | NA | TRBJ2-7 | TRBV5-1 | CASSLYYTAPSIEQYF | TGCGCCAGCAGCTTGTACTACACGGCCCCGAGCATCGAGCAGTACTTC
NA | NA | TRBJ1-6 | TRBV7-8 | CASSPGPNSPLHF | TGTGCCAGCAGCCCTGGCCCCAATTCACCCCTCCACTTT
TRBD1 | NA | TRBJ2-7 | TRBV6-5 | CASSYAGQGTYEQYF | TGTGCCAGCAGTTACGCGGGACAGGGGACCTACGAGCAGTACTTC
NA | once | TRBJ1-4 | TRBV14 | CASSRGPNEKLFF | TGTGCCAGCAGCCGCGGACCGAATGAAAAACTGTTTTTT
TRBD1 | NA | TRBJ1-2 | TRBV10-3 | CAISESLPGQGAFGYTF | TGTGCCATCAGTGAGTCGCTCCCGGGACAGGGGGCGTTTGGCTACACCTTC
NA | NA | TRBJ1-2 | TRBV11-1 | CASSQQGRAYGYTF | TGTGCCAGCAGCCAACAGGGAAGGGCCTATGGCTACACCTTC
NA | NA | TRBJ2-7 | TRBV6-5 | CASSYVTQNSYEQYF | TGTGCCAGCAGTTACGTGACTCAGAACTCCTACGAGCAGTACTTC
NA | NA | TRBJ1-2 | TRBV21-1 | CASSKEGANGYTF | TGTGCCAGCAGCAAAGAGGGGGCAAATGGCTACACCTTC
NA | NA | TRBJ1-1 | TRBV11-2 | CASSFGGRNTEAFF | TGTGCCAGCAGCTTCGGGGGACGGAACACTGAAGCTTTCTTT
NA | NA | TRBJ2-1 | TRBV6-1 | CASSERAFYNEQFF | TGTGCCAGCAGTGAGCGGGCTTTCTACAATGAGCAGTTCTTC
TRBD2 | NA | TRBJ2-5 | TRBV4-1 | CASSQNQGTSGRGETQYF | TGCGCCAGCAGCCAAAACCAGGGGACTAGCGGGAGGGGGGAGACCCAGTACTTC
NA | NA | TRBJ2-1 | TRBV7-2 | CASSSFTAYNEQFF | TGTGCCAGCAGCTCCTTTACGGCCTATAATGAGCAGTTCTTC
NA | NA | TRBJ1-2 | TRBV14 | CASSQGGTYGYTF | TGTGCCAGCAGCCAAGGAGGAACCTATGGCTACACCTTC
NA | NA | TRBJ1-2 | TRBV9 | CASSGGGRANYGYTF | TGTGCCAGCAGCGGGGGAGGTAGGGCTAACTATGGCTACACCTTC
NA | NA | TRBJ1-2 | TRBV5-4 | CASSSRTDRYGYTF | TGTGCCAGCAGCTCGAGGACAGATAGATATGGCTACACCTTC
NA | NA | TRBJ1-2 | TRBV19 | CASSMESRGPNYGYTF | TGTGCCAGTAGTATGGAGTCCCGGGGGCCTAACTATGGCTACACCTTC
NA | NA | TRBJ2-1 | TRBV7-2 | CASSLHAGDSYNEQFF | TGTGCCAGCAGCCTCCACGCCGGGGACTCCTACAATGAGCAGTTCTTC
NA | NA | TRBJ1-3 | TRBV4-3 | CASSQDAWVGGNTIYF | TGCGCCAGCAGCCAAGATGCATGGGTAGGAGGAAACACCATATATTTT
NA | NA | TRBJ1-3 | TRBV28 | CASSSGQRTGNTIYF | TGTGCCAGCAGTTCAGGACAGCGAACTGGAAACACCATATATTTT
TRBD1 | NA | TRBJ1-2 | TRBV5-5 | CASSSPQGPGGYTF | TGTGCCAGCAGCTCACCACAGGGGCCGGGTGGCTACACCTTC